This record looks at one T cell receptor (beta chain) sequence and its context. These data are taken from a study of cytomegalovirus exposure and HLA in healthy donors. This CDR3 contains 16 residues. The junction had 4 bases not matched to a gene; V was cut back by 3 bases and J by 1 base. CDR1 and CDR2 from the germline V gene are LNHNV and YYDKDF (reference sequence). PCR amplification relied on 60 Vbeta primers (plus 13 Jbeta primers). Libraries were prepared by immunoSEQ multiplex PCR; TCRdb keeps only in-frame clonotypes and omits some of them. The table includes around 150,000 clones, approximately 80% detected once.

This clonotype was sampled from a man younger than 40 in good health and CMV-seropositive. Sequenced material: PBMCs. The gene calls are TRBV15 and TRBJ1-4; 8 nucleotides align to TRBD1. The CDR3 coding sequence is TGTGCCACCAGCAGGGACAGGGATTTAACTAATGAAAAACTGTTTTTT. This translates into CATSRDRDLTNEKLFF.